The 13 T cell receptor beta chains given below trace back to one sample, sequenced in a study of blood T cell repertoires in COVID-19. TCRdb's copy holds only in-frame clones and misses some; the assay was immunoSEQ multiplex PCR. The sample consists of 120,000 to 150,000 clones, 80% to 90% of them appearing once. Sequenced: peripheral blood. The source is a human donor with acute or convalescent COVID-19. The donor label of this sample is uncertain.

The J gene is TRBJ1-1, the V gene TRBV2; TRBD1 matches 12 bases. Per germline, CDR1 SNHLY and CDR2 FYNNEI. Trimming cost V 4 bases and J 8 bases; bases outside gene matches: 2. The CDR3 has 13 residues. CDR3 nucleotides: TGTGCCAGCAGTGGGGGACAGGGGGCGGAAGCTTTCTTT. Its translation is CASSGGQGAEAFF.

The rearrangement joins TRBV6-5 to TRBJ2-2; 8 bases are a match to TRBD1. In germline, CDR1 is MNHEY, CDR2 SVGAGI. Trimming cost V 6 bases and J 1 base; bases outside gene matches: 4. This CDR3 has 15 residues. The CDR3 sequence: CASSFGQGNTGELFF. For the CDR3, the DNA is TGTGCCAGCAGCTTTGGACAGGGGAACACCGGGGAGCTGTTTTTT.

This chain uses TRBV4-1 with TRBJ2-1, with TRBD2 identical over 14 bases. This CDR3 has 16 residues. The trim removed 3 bases at V and 12 bases at J, leaving 10 bases unmatched. Germline CDR1 reads MGHRA; CDR2 reads YSYEKL. The CDR3 reads CASSQGWTSGGPPQFF. For the CDR3, the DNA is TGCGCCAGCAGCCAGGGATGGACTAGCGGGGGGCCGCCGCAGTTCTTC.

In its sample, this clone was seen a few times. This chain uses TRBV7-8 with TRBJ2-2; D is uncertain. The V end was cut by 5 bases, the J end by 7 bases, with 8 bases between. CDR1 is SGHVS and CDR2 is FQNEAQ in the germline V gene. The CDR3 totals 12 residues. The CDR3 reads CASSPVDGELFF. CDR3 nucleotide sequence: TGTGCCAGCAGCCCGGTTGACGGGGAGCTGTTTTTT. The full variable domain, rest sourced from reference TRBV7-8 and TRBJ2-2, is GAGVSQSPRYKVAKRGQDVALRCDPISGHVSLFWYQQALGQGPEFLTYFQNEAQLDKSGLPSDRFFAERPEGSVSTLKIQRTQQEDSAVYLCASSPVDGELFFGEGSRLTVL.

The chain employs TRBV6-1 and TRBJ1-1; tentatively, D is TRBD1 (5 bases). Deletions cut 3 bases from V and 7 bases from J, with 24 bases between. Germline lookup yields CDR1 MNHNS and CDR2 SASEGT. The CDR3 length is 17 residues. In DNA, the CDR3 is TGTGCCAGCAGTGATCCCCGGGTGGGGGAGGGAAGAGGTGAAGCTTTCTTT. It codes for CASSDPRVGEGRGEAFF.

The chain recombines TRBV15 with TRBJ2-1; possibly TRBD2 for D (5 bases). CDR1 and CDR2 (germline): LNHNV, YYDKDF (reference sequence). With 4 bases removed from V and 0 bases from J, the gap between germline ends came to 13 bases. The CDR3 runs 16 residues. CDR3: CATSIPAESSYNEQFF. The CDR3 nucleotides are TGTGCCACCAGCATACCAGCGGAGAGCTCCTACAATGAGCAGTTCTTC.

V is TRBV9 and J is TRBJ1-2, with D unclear. This CDR3 is built from 14 residues. The germline V gene encodes CDR1 SGDLS and CDR2 YYNGEE. The V end lost 3 bases, the J end lost 8 bases, and 17 bases lay between the germline ends. The CDR3 protein is CASSALLLSRGYTF. The CDR3 DNA reads as TGTGCCAGCAGCGCTCTACTTCTATCGAGGGGCTACACCTTC.

This chain connects TRBV12-3 or TRBV12-4 to TRBJ1-5; TRBD1 agrees at 8 bases. The CDR3 totals 13 residues. V lost 3 bases, J lost 7 bases, and 2 bases stayed unmatched. CDR3 residues: CASSFTGGQPQHF. The CDR3, as DNA: TGTGCCAGCAGTTTCACAGGGGGACAGCCCCAGCATTTT.

This clone was seen just once. The chain carries TRBV10-3 and TRBJ1-6; D might be TRBD1 (6 bases). This CDR3 contains 15 residues. The V end lost 10 bases, the J end lost 6 bases, and 19 bases lay between the germline ends. Germline lookup yields CDR1 ENHRY and CDR2 SYGVKD. CDR3 residues: CATGSDGTTNSPLHF. The CDR3 coding sequence is TGTGCCACCGGCTCGGATGGGACAACTAATTCACCCCTCCACTTT.

The chain links TRBV18 to TRBJ2-7; the match to TRBD2 covers 12 bases. V trimming: 5 bases; J trimming: 2 bases; junction bases outside the gene matches: 1. The germline V gene has CDR1 KGHSH and CDR2 LQKENI. This CDR3 is built from 14 residues. Written as DNA, the CDR3 is TGTGCCAGCTCATCTAGCGGGGGGGCCTACGAGCAGTACGTC. This translates into CASSSSGGAYEQYV.

The genes are TRBV10-3 and TRBJ2-5; TRBD1 matches at 7 bases. Germline CDR1 reads ENHRY; CDR2 reads SYGVKD. Trimming removed 6 bases from V and 5 bases from J; junction bases left unmatched: 9. CDR3 length: 14 amino acids. CDR3 region: CAISLDRVGETQYF. CDR3 DNA: TGTGCCATCAGCCTCGACAGGGTAGGGGAGACCCAGTACTTC.

As regards this clone: Other DNA sequences of this sample code for an identical CDR3. V is TRBV6-5 and J is TRBJ1-1, with 10 bases matching TRBD1. The CDR3 covers 14 residues. The germline gives CDR1 MNHEY, CDR2 SVGAGI. Trimming took 2 bases from V and 5 from J; bases not matched to a gene: 2. CDR3 in amino acids: CASSYGQGGTEAFF. In nucleotides, the CDR3 is TGTGCCAGCAGTTACGGACAGGGGGGTACTGAAGCTTTCTTT.

The chain recombines TRBV19 with TRBJ1-2; unclear D gene. V lost 11 bases, J lost 5 bases, and 12 bases lay in between. From germline, CDR1 is LNHDA and CDR2 SQIVND (reference sequence). The CDR3 extends over 11 amino acids. The CDR3 sequence is CAAGYGYGYTF. The CDR3 bases are TGTGCCGCGGGGTATGGGTATGGCTACACCTTC.